This TCR beta chain emerged from a study of OX40 agonist ivuxolimab in advanced cancers. This clone is medium-sized within its sample. Its antigen is not identified. Overall study findings and caveats: Clonal expansion among partial responders at 0.1-3.0 mg/kg ranked near the lowest.

Sequencing was performed with immunoSEQ multiplex PCR; in TCRdb, only in-frame clones are kept and a portion is missing. The top ten hold 25% to 35% of the sample, which has some 15,000 clones, 80% to 90% seen once. The CDR3 extends over 14 amino acids. The V end lost 6 bases, the J end lost 4 bases, and 13 bases lay between the germline ends. Looked up from germline, CDR1 is MDHEN and CDR2 is SYDVKM. The receptor comes from an adult with an advanced solid tumor such as melanoma, head and neck, liver or kidney cancer. The chain has TRBV28 and TRBJ1-3; unclear D gene. The specimen was CD4+ or CD8+ T cells sorted from blood, collected in a trial of the OX40 agonist ivuxolimab. The CDR3 DNA is TGTGCCAGCAGATCCGAGGGATCCGGAAACACCATATATTTT. Protein product: CASRSEGSGNTIYF.